These 14 T cell receptor beta chains originate from one sample sequenced in a study of blood T cells in healthy people across ages. For the second PCR, which ran for about 7 to 11 cycles, a sample-barcoded 5' primer and a J-beta primer mix were used. TCRdb redid the calling of the 5' RACE reads with MiXCR, one entry per CDR3 protein. Here the sample spans 550,000 to 750,000 distinct CDR3 sequences, over 20% being singletons. Sequenced: blood. These receptor sequences come from a man aged 70 or older in good health.

In this sample, this clonotype turned up a few times. The chain carries TRBV28 and TRBJ2-7; D possibly corresponds to TRBD1 (6 bases). This CDR3 is built from 14 residues. Per the germline V gene, CDR1 is MDHEN and CDR2 is SYDVKM. V lost 5 bases and J lost 0, with 11 bases in between. The CDR3 sequence: CASSAPGHSYEQYF. DNA for the CDR3: TGTGCCAGCAGTGCACCGGGACACTCCTACGAGCAGTACTTC.

This clonotype has more than one count but fewer than ten. V usage is TRBV5-1 and J usage is TRBJ2-5; 9 nucleotides align to TRBD1. The J call may be mistaken, given a closer DNA end match to TRBJ2-7. This CDR3 spans 16 amino acids. Germline CDR1 and CDR2: SGHRS and YFSETQ. Here the CDR3 DNA reads TGCGCCAGCAGCTTGATCCCGGGACAGGGATCCTACGAGCAGTACTTC. Its protein is CASSLIPGQGSYEQYF.

This clonotype came up a few times. The V gene is TRBV7-2, the J gene TRBJ2-3, with 7 bases aligning to TRBD1. The junction had 9 bases not matched to a gene; V was cut back by 5 bases and J by 4 bases. Germline CDR1 reads SGHTA; CDR2 reads FQGNSA. This CDR3 is 15 amino acids long. CDR3 sequence: CASSARQGNPDTQYF. Here the CDR3 DNA reads TGTGCCAGCAGCGCCCGACAGGGTAACCCAGATACGCAGTATTTT.

V usage is TRBV28 and J usage is TRBJ2-7, with D perhaps TRBD2 (5 bases). The V gene lost 5 bases and the J gene lost 6 bases, with 17 bases spanning the gap. From germline, CDR1 is MDHEN and CDR2 SYDVKM. This CDR3 region has 14 residues. The CDR3: CASSLRTSEGEQYF. For the CDR3, the DNA is TGTGCCAGCAGTCTGCGGACCTCCGAGGGCGAGCAGTACTTC. Based on the CDR3 plus reference TRBV28 and TRBJ2-7, the full variable domain is DVKVTQSSRYLVKRTGEKVFLECVQDMDHENMFWYRQDPGLGLRLIYFSYDVKMKEKGDIPEGYSVSREKKERFSLILESASTNQTSMYLCASSLRTSEGEQYFGPGTRLTVT.

The rearrangement uses TRBV5-1 and TRBJ1-2, with 7 bases aligning to TRBD1. With V trimmed by 3 bases and J by 1 base, 6 bases remained unmatched. The CDR3 spans 15 residues. Germline lookup yields CDR1 SGHRS and CDR2 YFSETQ. The CDR3 loop is CASSYGTENNYGYTF. CDR3 nucleotide sequence: TGCGCCAGCAGCTACGGGACAGAGAATAACTATGGCTACACCTTC. Using reference TRBV5-1 and TRBJ1-2 for the parts outside the CDR3, the full variable domain is KAGVTQTPRYLIKTRGQQVTLSCSPISGHRSVSWYQQTPGQGLQFLFEYFSETQRNKGNFPGRFSGRQFSNSRSEMNVSTLELGDSALYLCASSYGTENNYGYTFGSGTRLTVV.

The chain employs TRBV20-1 and TRBJ1-1; D gene uncertain. Germline-derived CDR1 and CDR2 are DFQATT and SNEGSKA (reference sequence). This CDR3 has 13 amino acids. Between the trimmed V and J ends, which lost 4 bases and 1 base, there was a span of 10 bases. CDR3 sequence (DNA): TGCAGTGCTACTAGGACGGCGAACACTGAAGCTTTCTTT. Translating gives CSATRTANTEAFF.

J is TRBJ1-5 and V is TRBV20-1; D perhaps matches TRBD1 (5 bases). CDR1 is DFQATT, CDR2 SNEGSKA, per germline (reference sequence). This CDR3 is 16 amino acids long. Trimming pared 2 bases from V and 0 bases from J, leaving 14 bases between. In nucleotides, the CDR3 is TGCAGTGCTAGACGGCAGGGAGTCGATAGCAATCAGCCCCAGCATTTT. Translating it yields CSARRQGVDSNQPQHF.

This clonotype occurred many times. The CDR3, as DNA: TGTGCCAGCAGCTTAGGGACTAGCGGGGGTCGGGTCGATGAGCAGTTCTTC. This encodes CASSLGTSGGRVDEQFF. V and J are TRBV7-6 and TRBJ2-1; the match to TRBD2 covers 13 bases. CDR1 is SGHVS and CDR2 is FNYEAQ in the germline V gene. The CDR3 contains 17 residues. J lost 8 bases, V lost 1 base, and 8 bases had no gene match.

V gene TRBV6-5 combines with J gene TRBJ2-3; a possible D gene is TRBD2 (5 bases). V gave up 5 bases and J gave up 6 bases, with 15 bases separating them. In germline, CDR1 is MNHEY, CDR2 SVGAGI. The CDR3 covers 14 residues. The CDR3 loop is CASSINGVGDTQYF. The CDR3 coding sequence is TGTGCCAGCAGTATAAACGGGGTCGGGGATACGCAGTATTTT.

The chain employs TRBV3-1 and TRBJ1-5; D perhaps matches TRBD1 (5 bases). Trimming left V 3 bases short and J 0 bases short, with 12 bases between. There are 16 residues in the CDR3. The V gene's germline CDR1 is LGHDT and CDR2 YNNKEL (reference sequence). The CDR3 coding sequence is TGTGCCAGCAGCCAGGCGGGAGGGGCTAGCAATCAGCCCCAGCATTTT. This codes for CASSQAGGASNQPQHF.

This clonotype showed up many times. J is TRBJ2-7 and V is TRBV7-6; 11 bases fit TRBD2. CDR3 length equals 14 residues. CDR1 is SGHVS, CDR2 FNYEAQ, per germline. V gave up 5 bases and J gave up 4 bases; unmatched junction bases: 4. The CDR3 region is CASSKTSGRYEQYF. In nucleotides, the CDR3 is TGTGCCAGCAGCAAAACTAGCGGGAGATACGAGCAGTACTTC.

Details on this clonotype: A much larger clone sits a single nucleotide away, making a read error possible. In DNA, the CDR3 is TGTGCCAGCAGCCCATCAGGGAGACTAGCCAAAAACATTCAGTACTTC. This encodes CASSPSGRLAKNIQYF. The chain joins TRBV28 to TRBJ2-4; D is possibly TRBD1 or TRBD2 (5 bases each). V was pared by 6 bases and J by 0 bases, with 15 bases between. Germline lookup yields CDR1 MDHEN and CDR2 SYDVKM. CDR3 length equals 16 residues.

This clonotype has just a few counts. The chain links TRBV28 to TRBJ1-5; TRBD1 matches 10 bases. The CDR3 is made up of 16 amino acids. V lost 6 bases to trimming and J lost 2 bases; unmatched junction nucleotides: 7. Germline lookup yields CDR1 MDHEN and CDR2 SYDVKM. The CDR3 reads CASSRDRGGGNQPQHF. The CDR3, as DNA: TGTGCCAGCAGCCGGGACAGGGGAGGGGGCAATCAGCCCCAGCATTTT.

The V and J genes are TRBV28 and TRBJ2-7; 7 bases are shared with TRBD1. CDR1 and CDR2 (germline): MDHEN, SYDVKM. V shed 6 bases, J shed 3 bases, and the junction held 8 bases outside the gene matches. This CDR3 has 14 residues. The DNA for the CDR3 is TGTGCCAGCAGCCGTCCGGGACAGCACTACGAGCAGTACTTC. Protein sequence: CASSRPGQHYEQYF.